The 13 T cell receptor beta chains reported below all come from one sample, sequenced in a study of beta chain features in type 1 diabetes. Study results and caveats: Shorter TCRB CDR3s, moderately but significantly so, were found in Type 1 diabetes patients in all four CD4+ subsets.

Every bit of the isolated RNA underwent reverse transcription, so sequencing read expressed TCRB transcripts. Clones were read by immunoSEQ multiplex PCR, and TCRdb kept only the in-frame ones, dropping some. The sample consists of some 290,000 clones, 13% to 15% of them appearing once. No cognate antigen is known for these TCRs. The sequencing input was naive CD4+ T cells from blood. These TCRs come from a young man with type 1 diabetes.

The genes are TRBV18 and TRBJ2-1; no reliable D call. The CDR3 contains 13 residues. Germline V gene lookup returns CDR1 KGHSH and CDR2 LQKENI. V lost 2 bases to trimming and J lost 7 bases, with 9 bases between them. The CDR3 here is CASSPSLRNEQFF. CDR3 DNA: TGTGCCAGCTCACCAAGTCTTCGGAATGAGCAGTTCTTC.

This CDR3 is CASSSAITGGTDTQYF. The CDR3 coding sequence is TGCGCCAGCAGCTCCGCTATAACGGGGGGCACAGATACGCAGTATTTT. The V and J genes are TRBV5-1 and TRBJ2-3, with a possible D match to TRBD2 (6 bases). CDR1 is SGHRS and CDR2 is YFSETQ in the germline V gene. V shed 3 bases and J shed 1 base, with 15 bases lying between them. This CDR3 is 16 amino acids long. The full variable domain, in which reference TRBV5-1 and TRBJ2-3 provide the parts outside the CDR3, is KAGVTQTPRYLIKTRGQQVTLSCSPISGHRSVSWYQQTPGQGLQFLFEYFSETQRNKGNFPGRFSGRQFSNSRSEMNVSTLELGDSALYLCASSSAITGGTDTQYFGPGTRLTVL.

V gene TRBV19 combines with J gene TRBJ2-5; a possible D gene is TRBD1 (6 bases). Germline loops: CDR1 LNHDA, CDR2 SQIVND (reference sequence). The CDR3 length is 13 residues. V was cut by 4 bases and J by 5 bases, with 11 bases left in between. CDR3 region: CASSRQDGETQYF. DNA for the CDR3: TGTGCCAGTAGTAGACAGGATGGGGAGACCCAGTACTTC.

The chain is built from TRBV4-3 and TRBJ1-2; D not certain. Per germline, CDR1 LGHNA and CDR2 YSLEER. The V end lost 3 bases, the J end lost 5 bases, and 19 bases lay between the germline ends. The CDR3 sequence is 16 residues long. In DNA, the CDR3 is TGCGCCAGCAGCCATCCCGGGTTACCCATCGGATATGGCTACACCTTC. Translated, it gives CASSHPGLPIGYGYTF.

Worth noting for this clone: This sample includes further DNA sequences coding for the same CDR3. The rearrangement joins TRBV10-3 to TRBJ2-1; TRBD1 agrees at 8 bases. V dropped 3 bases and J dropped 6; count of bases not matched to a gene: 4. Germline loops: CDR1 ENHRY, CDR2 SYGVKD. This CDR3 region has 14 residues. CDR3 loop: CAISESTGGNEQFF. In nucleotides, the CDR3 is TGTGCCATCAGTGAATCCACAGGGGGCAATGAGCAGTTCTTC.

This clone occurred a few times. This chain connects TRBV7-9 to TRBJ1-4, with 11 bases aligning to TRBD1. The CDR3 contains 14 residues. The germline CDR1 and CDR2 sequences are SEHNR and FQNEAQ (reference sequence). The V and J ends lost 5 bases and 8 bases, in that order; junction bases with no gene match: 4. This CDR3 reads CASSGQGAREKLFF. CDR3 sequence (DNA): TGTGCCAGCAGCGGACAGGGGGCTCGAGAAAAACTGTTTTTT.

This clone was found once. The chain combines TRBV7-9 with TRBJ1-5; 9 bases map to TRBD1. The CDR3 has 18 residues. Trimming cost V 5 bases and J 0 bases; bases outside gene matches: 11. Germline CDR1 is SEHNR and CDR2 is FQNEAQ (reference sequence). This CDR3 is CASSPGTGTLYSNQPQHF. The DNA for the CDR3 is TGTGCCAGCAGCCCCGGGACAGGGACGCTTTATAGCAATCAGCCCCAGCATTTT.

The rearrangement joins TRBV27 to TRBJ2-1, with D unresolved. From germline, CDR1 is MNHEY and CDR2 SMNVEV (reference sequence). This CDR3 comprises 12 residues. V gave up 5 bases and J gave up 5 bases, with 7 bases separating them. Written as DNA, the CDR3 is TGTGCCAGCAGTCCAGGCAACAATGAGCAGTTCTTC. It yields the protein CASSPGNNEQFF.

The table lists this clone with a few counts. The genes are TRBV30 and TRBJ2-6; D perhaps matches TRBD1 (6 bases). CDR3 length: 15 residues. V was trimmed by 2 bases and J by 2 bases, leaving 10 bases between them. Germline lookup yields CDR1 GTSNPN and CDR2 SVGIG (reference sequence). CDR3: CAWSSRQAGANVLTF. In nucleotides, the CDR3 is TGTGCCTGGAGTTCTCGACAGGCTGGGGCCAACGTCCTGACTTTC. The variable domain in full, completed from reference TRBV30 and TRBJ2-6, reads SQTIHQWPATLVQPVGSPLSLECTVEGTSNPNLYWYRQAAGRGLQLLFYSVGIGQISSEVPQNLSASRPQDRQFILSSKKLLLSDSGFYLCAWSSRQAGANVLTFGAGSRLTVL.

CDR3 region: CASSVRRTGWNTEAFF. The CDR3 DNA follows: TGTGCCAGCAGCGTCCGCAGGACAGGGTGGAACACTGAAGCTTTCTTT. This chain uses TRBV11-1 with TRBJ1-1; 8 nucleotides line up with TRBD1. Looked up from germline, CDR1 is SGHAT and CDR2 is FQDESV (reference sequence). V was pared by 5 bases and J by 1 base, with 9 bases of the junction left unmatched. This CDR3 is built from 16 residues.

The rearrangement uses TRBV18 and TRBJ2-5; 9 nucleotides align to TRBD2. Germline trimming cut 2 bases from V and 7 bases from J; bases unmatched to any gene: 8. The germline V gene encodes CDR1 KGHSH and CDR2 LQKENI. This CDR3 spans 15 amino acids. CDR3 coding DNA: TGTGCCAGCTCACCAGAAGGTAGCGGGAGCGTGACCCAGTACTTC. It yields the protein CASSPEGSGSVTQYF.

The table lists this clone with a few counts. The CDR3 sequence is CASSQDGGRGAEAFF. As DNA, the CDR3 is TGCGCCAGCAGCCAAGATGGAGGCAGGGGTGCTGAAGCTTTCTTT. The genes are TRBV4-1 and TRBJ1-1, with D perhaps TRBD1 (6 bases). Trimming shortened V by 0 bases and J by 6 bases, and 14 bases separated the two germline ends. Germline V gives CDR1 MGHRA, CDR2 YSYEKL. The CDR3 consists of 15 residues.

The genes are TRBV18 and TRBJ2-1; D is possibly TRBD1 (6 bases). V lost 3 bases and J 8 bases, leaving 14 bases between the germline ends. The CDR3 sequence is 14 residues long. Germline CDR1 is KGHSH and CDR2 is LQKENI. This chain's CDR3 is CASSPRTGTDEQFF. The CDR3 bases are TGTGCCAGCTCACCCCGAACAGGGACGGATGAGCAGTTCTTC.